The 5 T cell receptor beta chains below all came from one sample that was sequenced in a study of sequential checkpoint blockade in melanoma. The treatment here: randomized to nivolumab then ipilimumab (arm A) or the reverse (arm B). Profiling relied on immunoSEQ multiplex PCR, and the TCRdb table lists in-frame clones only, not all of them. The sample has about 28,000 clones, 83% seen once. Sequenced here: CD8+ T cells sorted from blood (inferred from file names), sampled from a patient given nivolumab and ipilimumab in sequence. The receptors come from a human donor with melanoma.

This sequence joins TRBV28 and TRBJ2-6, with 7 bases fitting TRBD1. V lost 8 bases to trimming and J lost 4 bases; unmatched junction nucleotides: 5. The CDR3 has 14 amino acids. CDR1 and CDR2 (germline): MDHEN, SYDVKM. CDR3 DNA: TGTGCCAGCCGAGACAGGGCCGGGGCCAACGTCCTGACTTTC. This gives the protein CASRDRAGANVLTF.

V is TRBV27 and J is TRBJ2-2; D unresolved. V lost 6 bases to trimming and J lost 1 base, with 6 bases between them. CDR3 length equals 13 residues. Germline lookup yields CDR1 MNHEY and CDR2 SMNVEV (reference sequence). CDR3: CASRYRNTGELFF. Here the CDR3 DNA reads TGTGCCAGCAGATACAGGAACACCGGGGAGCTGTTTTTT.

The rearrangement links TRBV18 to TRBJ1-1, with no clear D. The CDR3 loop spans 14 amino acids. Trimming shortened V by 1 base and J by 1 base, and 7 bases separated the two germline ends. Germline CDR1 reads KGHSH; CDR2 reads LQKENI. This CDR3 is CASSPRKRNTEAFF. Here the CDR3 DNA reads TGTGCCAGCTCACCACGAAAGAGGAACACTGAAGCTTTCTTT.

This chain uses TRBV10-1 with TRBJ2-3; 7 nucleotides match TRBD1. CDR1 WNHNN and CDR2 SYGVQD come from the germline V gene (reference sequence). This CDR3 contains 17 residues. V was pared by 8 bases and J by 2 bases, with 16 bases of the junction left unmatched. This CDR3 is CASAGALLRGHTDTQYF. For the CDR3, the DNA is TGCGCCAGCGCCGGGGCACTCTTAAGGGGGCACACAGATACGCAGTATTTT.

This clone has more than one count but fewer than ten. The chain is built from TRBV4-3 and TRBJ1-4; the D is unclear. CDR3 size: 16 residues. Germline V gene sequence: CDR1 LGHNA, CDR2 YSLEER. Deletions cut 1 base from V and 8 bases from J, with 17 bases between. The CDR3 DNA is TGCGCCAGCAGCCAAGGAAAAGGTCGGATGAGGGAAAAACTGTTTTTT. It specifies CASSQGKGRMREKLFF.